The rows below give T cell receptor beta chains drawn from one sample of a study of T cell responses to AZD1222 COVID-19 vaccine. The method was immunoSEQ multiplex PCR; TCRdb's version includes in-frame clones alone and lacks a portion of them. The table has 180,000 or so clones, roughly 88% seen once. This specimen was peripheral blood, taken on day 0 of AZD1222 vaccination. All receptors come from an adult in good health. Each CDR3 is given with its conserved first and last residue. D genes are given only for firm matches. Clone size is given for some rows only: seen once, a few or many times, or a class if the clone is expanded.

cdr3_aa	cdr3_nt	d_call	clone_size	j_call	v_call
CASGTKPGQGLYEQYF	TGTGCCAGTGGTACAAAACCGGGACAGGGTTTATACGAGCAGTACTTC	TRBD1	NA	TRBJ2-7	TRBV19
CASIWYLSEKLFF	TGTGCCAGCATTTGGTACCTGAGTGAAAAACTGTTTTTT	NA	once	TRBJ1-4	TRBV6-5
CASSTRAGEIAKNIQYF	TGTGCCAGTAGTACGAGGGCAGGGGAGATAGCCAAAAACATTCAGTACTTC	NA	NA	TRBJ2-4	TRBV19
CATGQGSTDTQYF	TGTGCCACGGGACAGGGAAGCACAGATACGCAGTATTTT	TRBD1	once	TRBJ2-3	TRBV24-1
CASSFGGPYGYTF	TGTGCCAGCAGCTTTGGGGGTCCCTATGGCTACACCTTC	NA	NA	TRBJ1-2	TRBV5-5
CASSEELAGGSDTQYF	TGTGCCAGCAGTGAAGAACTAGCGGGGGGCTCAGATACGCAGTATTTT	TRBD2	NA	TRBJ2-3	TRBV6-1
CASSLAGQGLEKLFF	TGCGCCAGCAGCTTGGCGGGACAGGGTCTTGAAAAACTGTTTTTT	TRBD1	NA	TRBJ1-4	TRBV5-1
CASSLGGQGWQPQHF	TGTGCCAGCAGCTTAGGGGGTCAGGGCTGGCAGCCCCAGCATTTT	NA	NA	TRBJ1-5	TRBV7-2
CATSRDRGRNEKLFF	TGTGCCACCAGCAGAGATAGGGGCAGAAATGAAAAACTGTTTTTT	NA	once	TRBJ1-4	TRBV15
CASSDGQGRDGTDTQYF	TGTGCCAGCAGTGACGGACAGGGCCGCGACGGTACAGATACGCAGTATTTT	TRBD1	NA	TRBJ2-3	TRBV6-1
CAWSGTGGLGNSPLHF	TGTGCCTGGAGTGGGACAGGCGGCCTCGGGAATTCACCCCTCCACTTT	TRBD1	NA	TRBJ1-6	TRBV30
CASRGMGQPFHEQYF	TGTGCCAGCCGGGGGATGGGACAGCCTTTCCACGAGCAGTACTTC	NA	once	TRBJ2-7	TRBV2
CASTGNEQFF	TGTGCCAGCACGGGAAATGAGCAGTTCTTC	NA	NA	TRBJ2-1	TRBV2
CASSLSAASMNTEAFF	TGCGCCAGCAGCTTGAGTGCAGCTAGCATGAACACTGAAGCTTTCTTT	NA	NA	TRBJ1-1	TRBV5-1
CASSYTIRNPGLAGGQETQYF	TGTGCCAGCAGTTACACTATTCGGAATCCGGGACTAGCGGGGGGCCAAGAGACCCAGTACTTC	TRBD2	few	TRBJ2-5	TRBV6-2/TRBV6-3
CASSSPEGYTF	TGTGCCAGCAGCTCGCCTGAAGGCTACACCTTC	NA	NA	TRBJ1-2	TRBV3-1/TRBV3-2
CAGLESGNTIYF	TGTGCCGGCCTGGAGTCTGGAAACACCATATATTTT	NA	NA	TRBJ1-3	TRBV30
CASSFLDEQYF	TGTGCCAGCAGTTTTCTGGACGAGCAGTACTTC	NA	NA	TRBJ2-7	TRBV28
CASSYPYGDTGELFF	TGTGCCAGCAGTTACCCTTACGGGGACACCGGGGAGCTGTTTTTT	NA	NA	TRBJ2-2	TRBV6-5
CASGLEIGQLYEQYF	TGTGCTAGTGGTTTGGAAATCGGACAGCTCTACGAGCAGTACTTC	NA	NA	TRBJ2-7	TRBV12-5
CASSLVRGTGELFF	TGCGCCAGCAGTCTGGTCCGAGGCACCGGGGAGCTGTTTTTT	NA	NA	TRBJ2-2	TRBV5-1
CASSPAGGSDTQYF	TGTGCCAGCAGCCCCGCTGGGGGGTCAGATACGCAGTATTTT	NA	NA	TRBJ2-3	TRBV7-3
CASSAGEATDTQYF	TGTGCCAGCAGCGCGGGGGAAGCGACAGATACGCAGTATTTT	TRBD2	NA	TRBJ2-3	TRBV6-5
CSARETGNTEAFF	TGCAGTGCTCGTGAAACGGGGAATACTGAAGCTTTCTTT	NA	NA	TRBJ1-1	TRBV20-1
CASSSEWRGPADTQYF	TGTGCCAGCAGCTCGGAATGGCGGGGCCCCGCAGATACGCAGTATTTT	NA	NA	TRBJ2-3	TRBV11-2
CASSLGDRASGANVLTF	TGTGCCAGCAGCTTGGGGGACAGGGCCTCTGGGGCCAACGTCCTGACTTTC	TRBD1	NA	TRBJ2-6	TRBV5-5
CASSYFQGAYTGELFF	TGTGCCAGCAGTTACTTTCAGGGGGCGTACACCGGGGAGCTGTTTTTT	TRBD1	NA	TRBJ2-2	TRBV6-5
CASSPDRGGNSPLHF	TGTGCCAGCAGCCCAGACAGGGGAGGTAATTCACCCCTCCACTTT	TRBD1	NA	TRBJ1-6	TRBV27
CASSPMGPATNEKLFF	TGTGCCAGCAGCCCGATGGGGCCAGCAACTAATGAAAAACTGTTTTTT	NA	NA	TRBJ1-4	TRBV7-2